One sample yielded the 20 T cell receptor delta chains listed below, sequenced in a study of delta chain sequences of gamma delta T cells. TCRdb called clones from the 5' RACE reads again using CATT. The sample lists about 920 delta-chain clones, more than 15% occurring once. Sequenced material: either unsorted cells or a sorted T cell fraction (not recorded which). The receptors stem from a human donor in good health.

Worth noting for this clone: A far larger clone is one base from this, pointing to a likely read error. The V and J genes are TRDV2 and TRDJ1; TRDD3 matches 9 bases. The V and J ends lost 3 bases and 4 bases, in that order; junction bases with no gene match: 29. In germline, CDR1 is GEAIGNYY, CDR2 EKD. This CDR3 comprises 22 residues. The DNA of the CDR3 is TGTGCCTGTGACCCCGTCGTCCCCGTGGGGTATACTGGGGGACAAAAGAACGATAAACTCATCTTT. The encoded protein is CACDPVVPVGYTGGQKNDKLIF.

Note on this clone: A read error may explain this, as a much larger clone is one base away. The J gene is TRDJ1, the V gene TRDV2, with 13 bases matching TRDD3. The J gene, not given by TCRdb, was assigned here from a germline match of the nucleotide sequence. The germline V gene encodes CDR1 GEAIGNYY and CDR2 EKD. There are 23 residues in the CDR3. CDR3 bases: TGTGCCTGTGACGCCGTACTGGGGGATACGGGTCTCCCAGAGAGGGATCACACCTATAAACTCATCTTT. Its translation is CACDAVLGDTGLPERDHTYKLIF.

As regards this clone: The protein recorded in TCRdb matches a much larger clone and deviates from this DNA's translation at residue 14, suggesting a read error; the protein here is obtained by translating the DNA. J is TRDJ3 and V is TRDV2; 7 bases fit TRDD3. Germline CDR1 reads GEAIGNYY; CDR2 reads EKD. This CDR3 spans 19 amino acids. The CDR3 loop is CACDTAGGPGSWDPRQMFF. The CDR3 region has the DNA TGTGCCTGTGACACCGCTGGGGGCCCGGGTTCTTGGGACCCCCGACAGATGTTTTTC.

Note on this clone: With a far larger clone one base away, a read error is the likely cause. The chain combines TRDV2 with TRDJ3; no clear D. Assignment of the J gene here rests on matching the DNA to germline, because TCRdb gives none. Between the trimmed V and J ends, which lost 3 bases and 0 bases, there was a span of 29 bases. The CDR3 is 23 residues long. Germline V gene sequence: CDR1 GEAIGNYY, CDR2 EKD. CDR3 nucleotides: TGTGCCTGTGACCGAATCGTGCCTGCCTCTACGGCCCTGAGCTCCTGGGACACCCGACAGATGTTTTTC. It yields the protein CACDRIVPASTALSSWDTRQMFF.

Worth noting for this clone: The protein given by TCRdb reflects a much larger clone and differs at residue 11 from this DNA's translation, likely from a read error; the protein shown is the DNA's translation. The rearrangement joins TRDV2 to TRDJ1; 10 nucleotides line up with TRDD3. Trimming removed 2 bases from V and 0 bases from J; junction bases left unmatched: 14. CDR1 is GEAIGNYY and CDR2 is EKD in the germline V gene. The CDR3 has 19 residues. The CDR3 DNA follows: TGTGCCTGTGACAAGGTCGGGGGGATACGGACTCAGGACACCGATAAACTCATCTTT. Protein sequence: CACDKVGGIRTQDTDKLIF.

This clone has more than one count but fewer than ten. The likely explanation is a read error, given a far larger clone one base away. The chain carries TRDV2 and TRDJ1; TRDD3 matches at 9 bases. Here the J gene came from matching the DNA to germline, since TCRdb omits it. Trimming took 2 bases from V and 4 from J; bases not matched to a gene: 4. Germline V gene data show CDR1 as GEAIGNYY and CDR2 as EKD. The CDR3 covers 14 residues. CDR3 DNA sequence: TGTGCCTGTGACAGACTGGGGGACCACGATAAACTCATCTTT. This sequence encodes CACDRLGDHDKLIF.

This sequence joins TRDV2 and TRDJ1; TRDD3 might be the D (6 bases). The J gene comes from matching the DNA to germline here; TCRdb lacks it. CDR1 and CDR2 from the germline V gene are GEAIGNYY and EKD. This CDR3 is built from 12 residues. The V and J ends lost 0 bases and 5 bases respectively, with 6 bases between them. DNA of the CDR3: TGTGCCTGTGACACCACTGGGGATAAACTCATCTTT. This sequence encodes CACDTTGDKLIF.

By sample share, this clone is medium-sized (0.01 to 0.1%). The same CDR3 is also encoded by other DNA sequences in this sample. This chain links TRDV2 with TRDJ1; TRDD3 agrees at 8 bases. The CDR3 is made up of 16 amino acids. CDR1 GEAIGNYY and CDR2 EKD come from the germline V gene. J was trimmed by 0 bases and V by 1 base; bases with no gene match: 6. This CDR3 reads CACDTLGDSYTDKLIF. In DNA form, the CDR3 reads TGTGCCTGTGACACGCTGGGGGACTCTTACACCGATAAACTCATCTTT.

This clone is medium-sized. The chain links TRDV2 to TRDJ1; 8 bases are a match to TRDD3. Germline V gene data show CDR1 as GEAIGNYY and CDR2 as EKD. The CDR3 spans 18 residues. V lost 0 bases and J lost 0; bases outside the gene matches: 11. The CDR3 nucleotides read TGTGCCTGTGACACCGTACTGGGGGGCTCCCATTACACCGATAAACTCATCTTT. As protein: CACDTVLGGSHYTDKLIF.

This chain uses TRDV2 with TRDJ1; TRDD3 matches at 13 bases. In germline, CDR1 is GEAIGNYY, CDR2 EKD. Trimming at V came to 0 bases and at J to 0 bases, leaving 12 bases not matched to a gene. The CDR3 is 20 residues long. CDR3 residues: CACDTVPLGDTVDYTDKLIF. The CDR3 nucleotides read TGTGCCTGTGACACCGTTCCACTGGGGGATACGGTCGACTACACCGATAAACTCATCTTT.

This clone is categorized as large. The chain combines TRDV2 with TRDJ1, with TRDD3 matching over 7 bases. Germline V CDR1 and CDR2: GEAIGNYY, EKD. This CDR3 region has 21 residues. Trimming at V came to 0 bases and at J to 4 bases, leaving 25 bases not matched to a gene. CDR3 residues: CACDTAGFITGDPPRGDKLIF. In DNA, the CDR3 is TGTGCCTGTGACACCGCCGGTTTTATTACTGGGGATCCGCCTAGGGGCGATAAACTCATCTTT.

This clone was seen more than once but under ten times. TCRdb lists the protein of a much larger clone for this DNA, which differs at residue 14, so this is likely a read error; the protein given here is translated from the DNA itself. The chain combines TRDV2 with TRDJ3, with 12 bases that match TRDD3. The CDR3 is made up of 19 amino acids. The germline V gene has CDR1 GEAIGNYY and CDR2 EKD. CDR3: CACDTLGDTYSWDARQMFF. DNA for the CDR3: TGTGCCTGTGACACGCTGGGGGATACGTACTCCTGGGACGCCCGACAGATGTTTTTC.

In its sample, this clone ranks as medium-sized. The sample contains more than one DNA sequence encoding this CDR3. CDR3 residues: CACAPLGPSVNTDKLIF. In DNA, the CDR3 is TGTGCCTGTGCGCCACTGGGTCCGTCGGTAAACACCGATAAACTCATCTTT. The V call is TRDV2, the J call TRDJ1; possible D gene TRDD3, 6 bases. Germline assignment: CDR1 GEAIGNYY and CDR2 EKD. The CDR3 totals 17 residues. V lost 5 bases and J lost 0, with 21 bases in between.

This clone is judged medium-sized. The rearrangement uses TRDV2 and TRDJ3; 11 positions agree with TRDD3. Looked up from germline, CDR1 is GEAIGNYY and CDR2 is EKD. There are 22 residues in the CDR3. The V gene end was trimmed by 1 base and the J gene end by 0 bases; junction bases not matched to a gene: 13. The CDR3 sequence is CACDTLYGHTGGYSWDTRQMFF. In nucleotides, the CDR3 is TGTGCCTGTGACACGCTCTACGGGCATACTGGGGGATACTCCTGGGACACCCGACAGATGTTTTTC.

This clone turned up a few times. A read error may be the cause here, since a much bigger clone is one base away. This CDR3 is CACDTVVPVGYTGGQKSDKLIF. The CDR3 DNA follows: TGTGCCTGTGACACCGTCGTCCCCGTGGGGTATACTGGGGGACAAAAGAGCGATAAACTCATCTTT. The chain joins TRDV2 to TRDJ1; TRDD3 aligns across 9 bases. Germline CDR1 GEAIGNYY, CDR2 EKD. This CDR3 has 22 amino acids. The junction had 26 bases not matched to a gene; V was cut back by 0 bases and J by 4 bases.

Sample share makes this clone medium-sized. The CDR3 bases are TGTGCCTGTGACACCCTACCGACGAGTACTGATACTGTCTTACACGGCTCCTGGGACACCCGACAGATGTTTTTC. Translated: CACDTLPTSTDTVLHGSWDTRQMFF. The chain joins TRDV2 to TRDJ3, with a possible D match to TRDD3 (5 bases). Trimming took 0 bases from V and 0 from J, leaving 32 bases between them. This CDR3 is 25 amino acids long. The germline CDR1 and CDR2 sequences are GEAIGNYY and EKD.

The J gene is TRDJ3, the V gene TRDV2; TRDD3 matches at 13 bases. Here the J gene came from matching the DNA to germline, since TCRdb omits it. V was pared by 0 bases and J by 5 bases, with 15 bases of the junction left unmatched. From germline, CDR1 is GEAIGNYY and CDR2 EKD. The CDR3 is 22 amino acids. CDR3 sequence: CACDTVVPTTGGYARDTRQMFF. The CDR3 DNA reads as TGTGCCTGTGACACCGTAGTTCCAACTACTGGGGGATACGCCCGGGACACCCGACAGATGTTTTTC.

The CDR3, as DNA: TGTGCCTGTGACGGACTGGGACACTCCTGGGACACCCGACAGATGTTTTTC. Translated: CACDGLGHSWDTRQMFF. The rearrangement links TRDV2 to TRDJ3, with D possibly matching TRDD3 (6 bases). TCRdb offers no J gene call, so here the DNA was matched to germline to obtain one. The V end lost 3 bases, the J end lost 0 bases, and 11 bases lay between the germline ends. Germline values: CDR1 GEAIGNYY, CDR2 EKD. The CDR3 extends over 17 amino acids.

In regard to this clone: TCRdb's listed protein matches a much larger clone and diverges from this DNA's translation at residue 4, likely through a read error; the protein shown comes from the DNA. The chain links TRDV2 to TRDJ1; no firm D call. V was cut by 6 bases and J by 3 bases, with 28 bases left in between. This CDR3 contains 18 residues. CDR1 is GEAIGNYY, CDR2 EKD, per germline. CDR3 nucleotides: TGTGCCTGTTACATGATCGGACAGGGTGGAGGATGGTCCGATAAACTCATCTTT. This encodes CACYMIGQGGGWSDKLIF.

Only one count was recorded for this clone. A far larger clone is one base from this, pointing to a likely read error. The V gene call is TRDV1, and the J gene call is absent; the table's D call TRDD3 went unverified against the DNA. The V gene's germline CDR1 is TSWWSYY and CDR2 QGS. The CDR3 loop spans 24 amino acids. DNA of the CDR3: TGTGCTCTTGGGGAACAAGGTCCTACACTACCCCCTGACTGGGGGATAGGGGACACCGATAAACCCATCTTT. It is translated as CALGEQGPTLPPDWGIGDTDKPIF.